The rows below give T cell receptor beta chains drawn from one sample of a study of cytomegalovirus exposure and HLA in healthy donors. Method: immunoSEQ multiplex PCR; TCRdb's copy keeps in-frame clones and lacks some. The sample has under 200,000 clones, around 79% seen once. Input material: PBMCs. Every receptor here comes from a woman in her 50s in good health and CMV-seronegative. Both conserved end residues are part of each CDR3. The D gene is left open where the match is weak. Size values are once, few and many counts, or a class for expanded clones, and some rows have none.

v_gene	d_gene	abundance	j_gene	CDR3nt	CDR3aa
TRBV2	-	-	TRBJ2-3	TGTGCCAGCCTATACACAGATACGCAGTATTTT	CASLYTDTQYF
TRBV9	-	-	TRBJ2-7	TGTGCCAGCAGCGCTGGGACAACTCCCTACGAGCAGTACTTC	CASSAGTTPYEQYF
TRBV7-9	TRBD1	-	TRBJ2-5	TGTGCCAGCAGCTTCACAGGGGGCCGAAAGACCCAGTACTTC	CASSFTGGRKTQYF
TRBV29-1	TRBD1	-	TRBJ2-7	TGCAGCGTTGGGTGGAGACAGGGAGCCTCCGAGCAGTACTTC	CSVGWRQGASEQYF
TRBV28	-	-	TRBJ1-5	TGTGCCAGCAGGCCAACTTTTAGCAATCAGCCCCAGCATTTT	CASRPTFSNQPQHF
TRBV19	TRBD1	-	TRBJ2-5	TGTGCCAGCTCAAGTACCGGGACAGGGAAGACCCAGTACTTC	CASSSTGTGKTQYF
TRBV5-4	TRBD1	-	TRBJ2-3	TGTGCCAGCAGCGCCCGGGACAGGGGGGCAGATACGCAGTATTTT	CASSARDRGADTQYF
TRBV5-4	-	-	TRBJ2-7	TGTGCCAGCAGCTCAGGGGACGGGAACTCCTACGAGCAGTACTTC	CASSSGDGNSYEQYF
TRBV9	-	-	TRBJ1-2	TGTGCCAGCAGCGTCTCAGGACATTCTAACTATGGCTACACCTTC	CASSVSGHSNYGYTF
TRBV30	TRBD1	few	TRBJ1-2	TGTGCCTGGATCCCCCGGCTGGCAGGGGGCGATTTACGGGGCTACACCTTC	CAWIPRLAGGDLRGYTF
TRBV7-9	-	-	TRBJ1-1	TGTGCCAGCAGCTGGGGACAGAACACTGAAGCTTTCTTT	CASSWGQNTEAFF
TRBV6-6	-	-	TRBJ2-1	TGTGCCAGCAGCCTGTCGGGAGAGGAGCAGTTCTTC	CASSLSGEEQFF
TRBV6-1	-	-	TRBJ1-2	TGTGCCAGCAGTCTTGACTATGATTTTAACTATGGCTACACCTTC	CASSLDYDFNYGYTF
TRBV29-1	TRBD2	-	TRBJ2-7	TGCAACGGGGGGGGAGACTACGAGCAGTACTTC	CNGGGDYEQYF
TRBV11-2	TRBD2	-	TRBJ2-2	TGTGCCAGCAGCCCTTTACTAGCGGGGCGAACCGGGGAGCTGTTTTTT	CASSPLLAGRTGELFF
TRBV5-4	-	once	TRBJ2-2	TGTGCCAGCAGCCCGACCGCAGGGGAAACCGGGGAGCTGTTTTTT	CASSPTAGETGELFF
TRBV18	-	-	TRBJ1-4	TGTGCCAGCTCAAGCGGACCGAGAGATGAAAAACTGTTTTTT	CASSSGPRDEKLFF
TRBV11-2	-	-	TRBJ2-3	TGTGCCAGCAGCCCACCTATGGACTTCACAGATACGCAGTATTTT	CASSPPMDFTDTQYF
TRBV28	-	-	TRBJ1-5	TGTGCCAGCAGTTTATTGGCAGGGCTTGTGTATAGCAATCAGCCCCAGCATTTT	CASSLLAGLVYSNQPQHF
TRBV7-2	TRBD1	-	TRBJ1-2	TGTGCCAGCAGCTCGACCAGGACAGGGGGCGGCTACACCTTC	CASSSTRTGGGYTF
TRBV18	-	-	TRBJ1-1	TGTGCCAGCTCACCTCGGCAGGTCTTAACTAGGAAGCACACTGAAGCTTTCTTT	CASSPRQVLTRKHTEAFF
TRBV5-1	-	-	TRBJ2-3	TGCGCCAGCAGCTTAGGTCAGGCCGCCGGCACAGATACGCAGTATTTT	CASSLGQAAGTDTQYF
TRBV5-1	TRBD2	-	TRBJ2-1	TGCGCCAGCAGCTTGAGCCTAGCGGGAGGGGATGAGCAGTTCTTC	CASSLSLAGGDEQFF
TRBV5-1	TRBD2	once	TRBJ2-1	TGCGCCAGCAGCCCACCGACGGGGGGGAGCTCCTACAATGAGCAGTTCTTC	CASSPPTGGSSYNEQFF
TRBV7-2	-	-	TRBJ1-2	TGTGCCAGCAGCTTAGCGCCGACAGCGGGTGGCTACACCTTC	CASSLAPTAGGYTF
TRBV6-1	-	-	TRBJ2-5	TGTGCCAGCAGTGAAGCGCAGGTGACAGAGGCTTTCGGAGAGACCCAGTACTTC	CASSEAQVTEAFGETQYF
TRBV14	-	-	TRBJ2-7	TGTGCCAGCAGCCAAGATAGTACAGGCCCCTACGAGCAGTACTTC	CASSQDSTGPYEQYF